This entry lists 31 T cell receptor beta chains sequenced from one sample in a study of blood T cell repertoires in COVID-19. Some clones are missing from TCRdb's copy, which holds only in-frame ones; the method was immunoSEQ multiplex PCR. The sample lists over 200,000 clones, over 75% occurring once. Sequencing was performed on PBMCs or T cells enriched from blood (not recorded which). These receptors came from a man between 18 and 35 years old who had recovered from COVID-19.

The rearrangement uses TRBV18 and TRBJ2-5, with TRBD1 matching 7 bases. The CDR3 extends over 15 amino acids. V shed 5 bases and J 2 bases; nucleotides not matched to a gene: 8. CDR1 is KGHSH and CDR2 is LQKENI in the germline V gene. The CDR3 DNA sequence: TGTGCCAGCTCATCAATCACAGGGGCTCAAGAGACCCAGTACTTC. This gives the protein CASSSITGAQETQYF.

CDR3 sequence: CASSVWGGGTEAFF. The CDR3 bases are TGTGCCAGCAGTGTCTGGGGGGGAGGCACTGAAGCTTTCTTT. V usage is TRBV6-4 and J usage is TRBJ1-1; the D gene is possibly TRBD1 (5 bases). Per the germline V gene, CDR1 is MRHNA and CDR2 is SNTAGT. CDR3 length: 14 residues. The V gene lost 4 bases and the J gene lost 4 bases, with 13 bases spanning the gap.

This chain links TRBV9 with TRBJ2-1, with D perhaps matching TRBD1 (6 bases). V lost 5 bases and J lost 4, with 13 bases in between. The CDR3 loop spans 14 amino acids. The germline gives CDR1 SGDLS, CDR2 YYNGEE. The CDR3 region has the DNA TGTGCCAGCAGTCGTGACGGACAGTACAATGAGCAGTTCTTC. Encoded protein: CASSRDGQYNEQFF. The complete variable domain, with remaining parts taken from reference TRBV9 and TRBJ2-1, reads DSGVTQTPKHLITATGQRVTLRCSPRSGDLSVYWYQQSLDQGLQFLIQYYNGEERAKGNILERFSAQQFPDLHSELNLSSLELGDSALYFCASSRDGQYNEQFFGPGTRLTVL.

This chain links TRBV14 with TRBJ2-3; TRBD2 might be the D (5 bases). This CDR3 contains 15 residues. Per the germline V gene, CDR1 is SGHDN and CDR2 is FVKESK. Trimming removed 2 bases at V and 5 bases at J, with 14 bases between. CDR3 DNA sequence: TGTGCCAGCAGCCAAAGACCCGGAGGAAGAGATACGCAGTATTTT. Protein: CASSQRPGGRDTQYF.

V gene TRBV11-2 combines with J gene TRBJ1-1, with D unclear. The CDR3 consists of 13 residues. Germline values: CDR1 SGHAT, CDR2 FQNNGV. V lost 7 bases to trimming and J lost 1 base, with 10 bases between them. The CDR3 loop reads CASTLDWNTEAFF. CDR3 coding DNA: TGTGCCAGCACCCTGGACTGGAACACTGAAGCTTTCTTT.

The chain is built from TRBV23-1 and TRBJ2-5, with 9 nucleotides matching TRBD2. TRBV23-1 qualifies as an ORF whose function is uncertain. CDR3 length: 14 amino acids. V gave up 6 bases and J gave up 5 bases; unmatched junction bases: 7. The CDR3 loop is CASRGGLAQETQYF. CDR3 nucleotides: TGCGCCAGCAGGGGGGGACTAGCCCAGGAGACCCAGTACTTC.

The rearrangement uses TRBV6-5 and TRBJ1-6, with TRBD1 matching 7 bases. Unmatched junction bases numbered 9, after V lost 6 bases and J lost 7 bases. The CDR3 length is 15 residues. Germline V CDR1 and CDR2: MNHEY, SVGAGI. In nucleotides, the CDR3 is TGTGCCAGCAGAGATCACAGGGGCCCGAATTCACCCCTCCACTTT. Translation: CASRDHRGPNSPLHF.

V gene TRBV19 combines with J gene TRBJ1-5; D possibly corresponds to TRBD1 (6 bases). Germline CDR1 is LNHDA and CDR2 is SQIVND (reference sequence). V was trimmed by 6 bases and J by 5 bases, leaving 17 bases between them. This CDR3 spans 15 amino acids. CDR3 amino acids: CASSPQGFDYQPQHF. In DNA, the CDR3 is TGTGCCAGTAGCCCACAGGGATTCGATTATCAGCCCCAGCATTTT.

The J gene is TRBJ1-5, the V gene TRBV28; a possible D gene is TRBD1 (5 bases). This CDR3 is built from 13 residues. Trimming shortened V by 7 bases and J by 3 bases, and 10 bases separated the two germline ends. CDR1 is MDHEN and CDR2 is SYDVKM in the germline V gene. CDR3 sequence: CASTRQYNQPQHF. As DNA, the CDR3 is TGTGCCAGCACTCGACAGTACAATCAGCCCCAGCATTTT.

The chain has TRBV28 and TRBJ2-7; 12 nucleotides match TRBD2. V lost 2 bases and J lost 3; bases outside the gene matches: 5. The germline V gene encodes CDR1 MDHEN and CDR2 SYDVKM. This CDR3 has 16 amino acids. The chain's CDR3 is CASSLGPLAGGYEQYF. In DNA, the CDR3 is TGTGCCAGCAGTTTAGGGCCACTAGCGGGAGGCTACGAGCAGTACTTC. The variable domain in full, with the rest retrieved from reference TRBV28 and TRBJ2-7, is DVKVTQSSRYLVKRTGEKVFLECVQDMDHENMFWYRQDPGLGLRLIYFSYDVKMKEKGDIPEGYSVSREKKERFSLILESASTNQTSMYLCASSLGPLAGGYEQYFGPGTRLTVT.

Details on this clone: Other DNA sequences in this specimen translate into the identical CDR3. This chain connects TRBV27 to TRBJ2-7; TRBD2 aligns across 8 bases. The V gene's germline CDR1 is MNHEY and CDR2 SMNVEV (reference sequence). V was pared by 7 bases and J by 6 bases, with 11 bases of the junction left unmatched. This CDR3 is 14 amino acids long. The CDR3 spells CASKFQAGVPEQYF. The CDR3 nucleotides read TGTGCCAGCAAATTTCAAGCGGGGGTCCCCGAGCAGTACTTC.

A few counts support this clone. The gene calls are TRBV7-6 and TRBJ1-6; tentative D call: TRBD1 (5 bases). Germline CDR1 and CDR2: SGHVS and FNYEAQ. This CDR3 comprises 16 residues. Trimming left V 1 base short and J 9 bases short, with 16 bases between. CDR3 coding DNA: TGTGCCAGCAGCTTAGGGCAGGGAGGTCTGGGTTCACCCCTCCACTTT. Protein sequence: CASSLGQGGLGSPLHF.

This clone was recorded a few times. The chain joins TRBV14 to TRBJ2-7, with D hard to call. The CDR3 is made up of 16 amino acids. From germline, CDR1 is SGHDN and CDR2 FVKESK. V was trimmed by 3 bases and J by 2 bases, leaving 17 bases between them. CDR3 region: CASSHLTLVEPYEQYF. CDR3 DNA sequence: TGTGCCAGCAGCCACCTGACATTAGTCGAACCCTACGAGCAGTACTTC.

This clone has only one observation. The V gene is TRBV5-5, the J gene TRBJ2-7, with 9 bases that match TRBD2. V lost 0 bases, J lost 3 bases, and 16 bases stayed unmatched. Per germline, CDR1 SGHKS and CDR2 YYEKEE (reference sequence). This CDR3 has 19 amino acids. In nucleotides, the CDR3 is TGTGCCAGCAGCTTGGCTGGGAGCAGCGGGGGGCCTCTCAGCTACGAGCAGTACTTC. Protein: CASSLAGSSGGPLSYEQYF.

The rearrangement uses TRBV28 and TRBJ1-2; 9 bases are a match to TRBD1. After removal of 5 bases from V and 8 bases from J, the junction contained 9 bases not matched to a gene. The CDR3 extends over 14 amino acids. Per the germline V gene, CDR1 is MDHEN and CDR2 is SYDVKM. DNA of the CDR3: TGTGCCAGCAGTCGGGACAGGGCAGGAGGGGGCTACACCTTC. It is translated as CASSRDRAGGGYTF.

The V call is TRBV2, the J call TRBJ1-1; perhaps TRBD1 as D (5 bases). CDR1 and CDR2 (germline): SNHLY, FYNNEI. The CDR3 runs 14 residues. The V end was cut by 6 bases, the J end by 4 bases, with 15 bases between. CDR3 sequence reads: CASSAQSGITEAFF. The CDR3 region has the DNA TGTGCCAGCAGCGCCCAATCAGGGATCACTGAAGCTTTCTTT.

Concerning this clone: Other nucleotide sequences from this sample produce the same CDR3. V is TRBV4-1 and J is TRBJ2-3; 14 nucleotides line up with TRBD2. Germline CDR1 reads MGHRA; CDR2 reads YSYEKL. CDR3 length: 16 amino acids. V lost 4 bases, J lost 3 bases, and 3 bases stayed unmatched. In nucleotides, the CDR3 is TGCGCCAGCAGCCGGGGACTAGCGGGAGTGACAGATACGCAGTATTTT. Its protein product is CASSRGLAGVTDTQYF.

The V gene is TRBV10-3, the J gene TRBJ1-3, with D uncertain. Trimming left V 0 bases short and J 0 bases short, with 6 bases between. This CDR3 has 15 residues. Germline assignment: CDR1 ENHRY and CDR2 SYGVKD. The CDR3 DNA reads TGTGCCATCAGTGAGTCGCCCAGCTCTGGAAACACCATATATTTT. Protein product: CAISESPSSGNTIYF.

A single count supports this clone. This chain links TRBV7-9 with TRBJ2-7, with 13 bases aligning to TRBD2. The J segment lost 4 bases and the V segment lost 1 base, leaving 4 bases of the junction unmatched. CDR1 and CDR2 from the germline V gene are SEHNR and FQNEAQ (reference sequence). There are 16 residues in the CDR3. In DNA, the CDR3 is TGTGCCAGCAGCTTAGAGACTAGCGGGAGGATATACGAGCAGTACTTC. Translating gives CASSLETSGRIYEQYF.

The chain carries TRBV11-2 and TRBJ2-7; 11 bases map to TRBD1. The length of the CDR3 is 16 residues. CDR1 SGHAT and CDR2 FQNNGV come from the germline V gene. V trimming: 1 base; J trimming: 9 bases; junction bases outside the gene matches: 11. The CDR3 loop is CASSLVRTGGANGQYF. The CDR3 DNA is TGTGCCAGCAGCTTAGTTCGGACAGGGGGCGCGAATGGGCAGTACTTC.

The CDR3 loop is CASSFSGLNTEAFF. The CDR3 DNA follows: TGTGCCAGCAGTTTTTCAGGGTTGAACACTGAAGCTTTCTTT. This sequence joins TRBV28 and TRBJ1-1, with D perhaps TRBD1 (5 bases). Trimming removed 3 bases from V and 0 bases from J, with 8 bases in between. The V gene's germline CDR1 is MDHEN and CDR2 SYDVKM. This CDR3 is 14 amino acids long.

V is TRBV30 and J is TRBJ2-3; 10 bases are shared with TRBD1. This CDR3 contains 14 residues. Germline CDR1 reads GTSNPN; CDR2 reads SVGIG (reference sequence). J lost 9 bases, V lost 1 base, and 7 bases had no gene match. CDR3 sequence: CAWSEPGQGWTQYF. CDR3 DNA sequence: TGTGCCTGGAGTGAACCGGGACAGGGGTGGACGCAGTATTTT.

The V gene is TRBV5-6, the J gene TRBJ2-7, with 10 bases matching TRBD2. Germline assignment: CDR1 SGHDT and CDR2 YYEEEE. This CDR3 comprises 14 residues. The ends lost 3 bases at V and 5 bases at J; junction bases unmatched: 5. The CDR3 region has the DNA TGTGCCAGCAGCTGGAAGCGGGAGGGCGACGAGCAGTACTTC. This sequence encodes CASSWKREGDEQYF. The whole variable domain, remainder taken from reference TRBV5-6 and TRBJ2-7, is DAGVTQSPTHLIKTRGQQVTLRCSPKSGHDTVSWYQQALGQGPQFIFQYYEEEERQRGNFPDRFSGHQFPNYSSELNVNALLLGDSALYLCASSWKREGDEQYFGPGTRLTVT.

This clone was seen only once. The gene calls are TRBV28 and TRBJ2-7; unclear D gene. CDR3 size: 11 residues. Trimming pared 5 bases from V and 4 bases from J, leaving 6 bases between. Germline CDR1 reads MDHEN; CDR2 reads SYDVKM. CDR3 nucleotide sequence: TGTGCCAGCAGTCCCGGGTACGAGCAGTACTTC. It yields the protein CASSPGYEQYF.

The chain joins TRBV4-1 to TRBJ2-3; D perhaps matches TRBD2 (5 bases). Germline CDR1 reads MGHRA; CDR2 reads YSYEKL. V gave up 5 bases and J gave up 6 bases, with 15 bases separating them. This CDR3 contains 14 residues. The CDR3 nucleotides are TGCGCCAGCAGCTCGACAATCCGAGGGGATACGCAGTATTTT. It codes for CASSSTIRGDTQYF.

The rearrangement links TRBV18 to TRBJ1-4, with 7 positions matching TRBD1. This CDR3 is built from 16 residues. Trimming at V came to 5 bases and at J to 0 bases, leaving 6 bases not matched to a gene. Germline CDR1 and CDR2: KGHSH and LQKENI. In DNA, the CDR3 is TGTGCCAGCTCATCGCGACAGGGTTCAACTAATGAAAAACTGTTTTTT. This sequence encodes CASSSRQGSTNEKLFF.

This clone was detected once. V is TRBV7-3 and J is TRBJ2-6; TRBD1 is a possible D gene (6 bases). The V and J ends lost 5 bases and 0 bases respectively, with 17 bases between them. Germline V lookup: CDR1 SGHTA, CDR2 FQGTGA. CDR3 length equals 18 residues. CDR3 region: CASSPRSGHFSGANVLTF. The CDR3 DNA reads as TGTGCCAGCAGCCCCAGATCGGGACACTTCTCTGGGGCCAACGTCCTGACTTTC.

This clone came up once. CDR3 region: CASSQGQRTEAFF. Here the CDR3 DNA reads TGCGCCAGCAGCCAGGGACAGCGGACTGAAGCTTTCTTT. This chain joins TRBV5-1 and TRBJ1-1; 7 bases are shared with TRBD1. Germline CDR1 SGHRS, CDR2 YFSETQ. This CDR3 spans 13 amino acids. The J segment lost 5 bases and the V segment lost 4 bases, leaving 5 bases of the junction unmatched.

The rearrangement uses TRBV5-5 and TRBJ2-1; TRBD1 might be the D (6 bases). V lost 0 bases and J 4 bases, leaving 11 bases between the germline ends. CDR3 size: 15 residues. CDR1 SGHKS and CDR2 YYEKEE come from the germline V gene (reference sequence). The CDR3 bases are TGTGCCAGCAGCTTGGGTGGGGGCAGGTACAATGAGCAGTTCTTC. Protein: CASSLGGGRYNEQFF.

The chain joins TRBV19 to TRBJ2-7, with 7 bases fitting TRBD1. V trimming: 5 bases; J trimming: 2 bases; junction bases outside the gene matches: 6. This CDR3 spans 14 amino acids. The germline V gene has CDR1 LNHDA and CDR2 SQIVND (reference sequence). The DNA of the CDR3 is TGTGCCAGTAGTCTCCGGGACAGCACCTACGAGCAGTACTTC. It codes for CASSLRDSTYEQYF.

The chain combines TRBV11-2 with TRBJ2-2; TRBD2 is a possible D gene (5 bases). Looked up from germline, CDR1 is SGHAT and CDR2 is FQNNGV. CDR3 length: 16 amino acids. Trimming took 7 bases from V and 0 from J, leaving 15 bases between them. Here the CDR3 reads CASNSFGVTNTGELFF. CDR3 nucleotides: TGTGCCAGCAACTCCTTCGGGGTAACGAACACCGGGGAGCTGTTTTTT.